The 10 T cell receptor beta chains below come from one sample, sequenced in a study of cytomegalovirus exposure and HLA in healthy donors. Data came from immunoSEQ multiplex PCR; TCRdb stores just in-frame clones and leaves some out. The table has some 340,000 clones, 87% seen once. The specimen sequenced was PBMCs. Receptor source: a woman aged 30 to 39 in good health and CMV-seropositive.

This chain connects TRBV5-6 to TRBJ2-5; TRBD1 is a possible D gene (5 bases). There are 15 residues in the CDR3. In germline, CDR1 is SGHDT, CDR2 YYEEEE. Trimming removed 2 bases from V and 5 bases from J, with 16 bases in between. The CDR3 sequence is CASSLLVGVWETQYF. CDR3 coding DNA: TGTGCCAGCAGCTTATTGGTAGGGGTTTGGGAGACCCAGTACTTC.

The chain employs TRBV27 and TRBJ2-7; D call uncertain. Trimming pared 2 bases from V and 7 bases from J, leaving 15 bases between. The CDR3 length is 14 residues. The germline gives CDR1 MNHEY, CDR2 SMNVEV (reference sequence). In DNA, the CDR3 is TGTGCCAGCAGTTTACTGGGCAGGAAAGAAGAGCAGTACTTC. This encodes CASSLLGRKEEQYF.

The rearrangement joins TRBV5-6 to TRBJ1-6, with D uncertain. Germline V gene data show CDR1 as SGHDT and CDR2 as YYEEEE. V was trimmed by 1 base and J by 8 bases, leaving 13 bases between them. The CDR3 is made up of 15 amino acids. CDR3 sequence: CASSLTGDGDSPLHF. DNA for the CDR3: TGTGCCAGCAGCTTGACTGGGGATGGGGATTCACCCCTCCACTTT. Full variable domain (missing parts from reference TRBV5-6 and TRBJ1-6): DAGVTQSPTHLIKTRGQQVTLRCSPKSGHDTVSWYQQALGQGPQFIFQYYEEEERQRGNFPDRFSGHQFPNYSSELNVNALLLGDSALYLCASSLTGDGDSPLHFGNGTRLTVT.

V is TRBV5-1 and J is TRBJ2-1; TRBD2 aligns across 13 bases. This CDR3 has 19 residues. Germline V gene sequence: CDR1 SGHRS, CDR2 YFSETQ. Unmatched junction bases numbered 10, after V lost 2 bases and J lost 2 bases. CDR3 bases: TGCGCCAGCAGCTTTAGAACTAGCGGGGGGGCTCGGCCCTACAATGAGCAGTTCTTC. Translated, it gives CASSFRTSGGARPYNEQFF.

This clone was seen a few times. The genes are TRBV7-3 and TRBJ2-7, with 9 bases fitting TRBD2. Germline CDR1 reads SGHTA; CDR2 reads FQGTGA. This CDR3 region has 21 residues. The V segment lost 5 bases and the J segment 6 bases; nucleotides outside the gene matches: 29. CDR3 protein: CASSQLLLLWFWREGRGEQYF. In DNA form, the CDR3 reads TGTGCCAGCAGCCAACTACTCCTTTTATGGTTCTGGCGGGAGGGCCGCGGCGAGCAGTACTTC.

The chain employs TRBV6-5 and TRBJ1-6; TRBD1 matches 7 bases. This CDR3 comprises 15 residues. J gave up 9 bases and V 4 bases, and 9 bases lay outside the gene matches. CDR1 and CDR2 from the germline V gene are MNHEY and SVGAGI. The CDR3 region is CASSSKGARGSPLHF. CDR3 bases: TGTGCCAGCAGTTCTAAGGGGGCGCGGGGTTCACCCCTCCACTTT.

The chain links TRBV27 to TRBJ2-1, with 8 bases aligning to TRBD1. The V gene's germline CDR1 is MNHEY and CDR2 SMNVEV (reference sequence). The CDR3 is 15 amino acids. V lost 6 bases, J lost 5 bases, and 9 bases stayed unmatched. Here the CDR3 DNA reads TGTGCCAGCAGACACCGGGACAGGAGAAACAATGAGCAGTTCTTC. Amino acids: CASRHRDRRNNEQFF.

This chain uses TRBV6-8 with TRBJ2-5, with a possible D match to TRBD2 (6 bases). The CDR3 extends over 15 amino acids. Germline V lookup: CDR1 MNHGY, CDR2 SAAAGT. V lost 6 bases and J lost 3, with 17 bases in between. CDR3 sequence: CASSHLGGPKETQYF. Here the CDR3 DNA reads TGTGCCAGCAGCCACCTCGGAGGGCCCAAAGAGACCCAGTACTTC.

This chain connects TRBV9 to TRBJ2-2, with a tentative D call TRBD1 (6 bases). CDR1 is SGDLS, CDR2 YYNGEE, per germline. The V gene lost 4 bases and the J gene lost 6 bases, with 10 bases spanning the gap. This CDR3 has 13 amino acids. The CDR3 nucleotides read TGTGCCAGCAGCCCCAGGGGTGCCGGGGAGCTGTTTTTT. Its translation is CASSPRGAGELFF.

The chain joins TRBV18 to TRBJ2-2, with D tentatively TRBD2 (5 bases). The germline V gene encodes CDR1 KGHSH and CDR2 LQKENI. CDR3 length equals 18 residues. V lost 2 bases and J 2 bases, leaving 18 bases between the germline ends. The CDR3 nucleotides are TGTGCCAGCTCACCATCCCCGGGAAGGGCGGTTAACACCGGGGAGCTGTTTTTT. This codes for CASSPSPGRAVNTGELFF.